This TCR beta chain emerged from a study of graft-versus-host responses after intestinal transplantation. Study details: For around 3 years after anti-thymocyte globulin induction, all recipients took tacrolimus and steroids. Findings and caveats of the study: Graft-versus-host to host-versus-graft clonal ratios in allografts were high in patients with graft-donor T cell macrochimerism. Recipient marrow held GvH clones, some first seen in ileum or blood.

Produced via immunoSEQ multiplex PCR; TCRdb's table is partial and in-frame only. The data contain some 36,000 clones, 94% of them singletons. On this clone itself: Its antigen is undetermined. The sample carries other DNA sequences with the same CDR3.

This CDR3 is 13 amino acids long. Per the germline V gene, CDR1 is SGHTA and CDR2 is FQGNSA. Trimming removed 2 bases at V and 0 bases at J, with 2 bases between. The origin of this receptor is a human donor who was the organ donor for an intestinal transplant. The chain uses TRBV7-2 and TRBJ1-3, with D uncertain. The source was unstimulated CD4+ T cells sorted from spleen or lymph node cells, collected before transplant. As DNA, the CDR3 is TGTGCCAGCAGCTTATCCTCTGGAAACACCATATATTTT. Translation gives CASSLSSGNTIYF.